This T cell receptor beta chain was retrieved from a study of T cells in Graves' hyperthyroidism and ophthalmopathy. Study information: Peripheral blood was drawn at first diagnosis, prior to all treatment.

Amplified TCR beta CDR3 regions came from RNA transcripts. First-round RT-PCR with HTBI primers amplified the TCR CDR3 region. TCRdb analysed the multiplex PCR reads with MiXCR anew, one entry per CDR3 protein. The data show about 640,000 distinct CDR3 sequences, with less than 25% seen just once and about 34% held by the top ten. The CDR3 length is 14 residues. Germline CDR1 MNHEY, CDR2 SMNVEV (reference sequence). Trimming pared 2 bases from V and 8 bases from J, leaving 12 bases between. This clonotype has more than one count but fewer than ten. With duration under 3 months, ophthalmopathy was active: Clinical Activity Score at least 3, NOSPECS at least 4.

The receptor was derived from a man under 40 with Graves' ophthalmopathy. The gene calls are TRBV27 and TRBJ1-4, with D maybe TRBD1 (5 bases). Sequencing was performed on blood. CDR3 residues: CASSLIGVEEKLFF. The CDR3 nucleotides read TGTGCCAGCAGTTTAATAGGGGTCGAGGAAAAACTGTTTTTT.